Listed below are T cell receptor beta chains from one sample, sequenced in a study of shared clonotypes between healthy human individuals. Method: immunoSEQ multiplex PCR; TCRdb's copy keeps in-frame clones and lacks some. The table lists about 670,000 clones, about two thirds of them singletons. The specimen was memory CD4+ T cells sorted from blood. These receptors were taken from a woman in her 30s in good health. The CDR3 runs from the conserved cysteine through the conserved F or W. D genes are given only for firm matches. Size is omitted from some rows. Given values are once, few, many or a class for expanded clones.

d_call j_call clone_size v_call cdr3_aa cdr3_nt
NA TRBJ2-3 many TRBV6-1 CASSERPGAGDTQYF TGTGCCAGCAGTGAAAGACCGGGAGCAGGGGATACGCAGTATTTT
TRBD1 TRBJ1-3 NA TRBV5-5 CASSLEGAGGNTIYF TGTGCCAGCAGCTTGGAGGGGGCTGGAGGAAACACCATATATTTT
NA TRBJ2-7 NA TRBV11-2 CASRGGPYEQYF TGTGCCAGCAGGGGGGGGCCCTACGAGCAGTACTTC
TRBD1 TRBJ2-7 NA TRBV7-9 CASSLGGTGISYEQYF TGTGCCAGCAGCTTAGGCGGGACAGGGATCTCCTACGAGCAGTACTTC
TRBD2 TRBJ2-5 few TRBV19 CASSFSGRTRGETQYF TGTGCCAGTAGTTTTAGCGGGAGAACCCGAGGGGAGACCCAGTACTTC
TRBD1 TRBJ1-2 few TRBV29-1 CSATTGSDYGYTF TGCAGCGCCACGACAGGGAGTGACTATGGCTACACCTTC
TRBD2 TRBJ2-7 NA TRBV30 CAWRRTSGGSYEQYF TGTGCCTGGAGACGGACTAGCGGGGGATCCTACGAGCAGTACTTC
TRBD1 TRBJ2-5 NA TRBV5-4 CASSPPDRDHVGTQYF TGTGCCAGCAGCCCACCGGACAGGGACCATGTCGGGACCCAGTACTTC
NA TRBJ2-4 NA TRBV11-2 CASSLEGWQFIQYF TGTGCCAGCAGCTTAGAGGGCTGGCAGTTTATTCAGTACTTC
TRBD1 TRBJ1-5 NA TRBV6-1 CASSDRARGSPQHF TGTGCCAGCAGTGATCGGGCCAGGGGGTCGCCCCAGCATTTT
NA TRBJ2-6 NA TRBV15 CATSRSQGLGANVLTF TGTGCCACCAGCAGAAGCCAGGGGCTAGGGGCCAACGTCCTGACTTTC
NA TRBJ2-1 NA TRBV2 CASSDSGNRNEQFF TGTGCCAGCAGTGATTCCGGGAATCGCAATGAGCAGTTCTTC
TRBD1 TRBJ1-5 NA TRBV19 CASDQTGRYSNQPQHF TGTGCCAGTGACCAGACAGGGCGATATAGCAATCAGCCCCAGCATTTT
NA TRBJ2-6 NA TRBV2 CASSGADGANVLTF TGTGCCAGCAGTGGGGCAGATGGGGCCAACGTCCTGACTTTC
NA TRBJ2-7 NA TRBV6-1 CASSVIWGPPYEQYF TGTGCCAGCAGTGTAATTTGGGGGCCACCCTACGAGCAGTACTTC
TRBD1 TRBJ2-4 NA TRBV19 CASSQGAGNIQYF TGTGCCAGTAGTCAGGGGGCCGGAAACATTCAGTACTTC
NA TRBJ2-2 few TRBV4-1 CASSPWGDTGELFF TGCGCCAGCAGCCCGTGGGGTGACACCGGGGAGCTGTTTTTT
NA TRBJ1-4 NA TRBV28 CASAWGGSNEKLFF TGTGCCAGCGCCTGGGGGGGCTCTAATGAAAAACTGTTTTTT
NA TRBJ1-1 NA TRBV28 CASSFWGGGNTEAFF TGTGCCAGCAGTTTTTGGGGAGGGGGGAACACTGAAGCTTTCTTT
NA TRBJ2-1 NA TRBV5-1 CASSYGLNNEQFF TGCGCCAGCAGCTACGGACTTAACAATGAGCAGTTCTTC
TRBD2 TRBJ2-7 NA TRBV9 CASSVGELAGAYEQYF TGTGCCAGCAGCGTAGGAGAGCTAGCGGGGGCCTACGAGCAGTACTTC
NA TRBJ1-2 NA TRBV6-8 CASSGVSTNYGYTF TGTGCCAGCAGTGGCGTTTCTACTAACTATGGCTACACCTTC
NA TRBJ2-7 NA TRBV11-2 CASAMVRGPSSYEQYF TGTGCCAGCGCCATGGTTCGGGGTCCCAGCTCCTACGAGCAGTACTTC
TRBD2 TRBJ2-7 NA TRBV5-4 CASSSARTSGNGEQYF TGTGCCAGCAGCTCCGCTCGGACTAGCGGCAACGGCGAGCAGTACTTC
TRBD2 TRBJ2-7 NA TRBV25-1 CASSASGTAYEQYF TGTGCCAGCAGTGCCAGCGGGACTGCCTACGAGCAGTACTTC
NA TRBJ2-2 few TRBV19 CASSSMRPGELFF TGTGCCAGTAGTTCGATGAGGCCCGGGGAGCTGTTTTTT
NA TRBJ2-7 NA TRBV19 CASSTSRGRSYEQYF TGTGCCAGTAGTACTTCCCGGGGCAGATCCTACGAGCAGTACTTC